This entry describes one T cell receptor (beta chain). The data were taken from a study of blood T cell repertoires in COVID-19. About the research overall: From T cells, B-cell-depleted T cells, or PBMCs came the material, which was cDNA or gDNA.

The repertoire was sequenced with immunoSEQ multiplex PCR; TCRdb's copy has only in-frame clones and lacks some. This table holds some 250,000 clones, over 80% found once. The CDR3 runs to 14 residues. V was clipped by 1 base and J by 5 bases; unmatched bases: 2. The germline CDR1 and CDR2 sequences are SGHNT and YYREEE (reference sequence). The sample taken for sequencing was peripheral blood. The receptor was isolated from a young man who had recovered from COVID-19. The V and J genes are TRBV5-4 and TRBJ2-5; 10 nucleotides match TRBD2. The CDR3 spells CASSLTAGGETQYF. The CDR3 nucleotides are TGTGCCAGCAGCTTGACAGCGGGGGGGGAGACCCAGTACTTC.